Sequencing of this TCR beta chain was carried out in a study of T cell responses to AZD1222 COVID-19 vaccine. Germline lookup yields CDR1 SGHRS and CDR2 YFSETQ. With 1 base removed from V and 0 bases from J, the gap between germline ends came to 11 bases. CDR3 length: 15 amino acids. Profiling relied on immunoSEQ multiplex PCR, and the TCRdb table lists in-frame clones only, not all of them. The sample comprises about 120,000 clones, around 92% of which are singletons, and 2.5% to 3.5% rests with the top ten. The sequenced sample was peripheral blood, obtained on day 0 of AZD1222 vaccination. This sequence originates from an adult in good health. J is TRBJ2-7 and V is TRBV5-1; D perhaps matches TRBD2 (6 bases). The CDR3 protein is CASSLLAVSSYEQYF. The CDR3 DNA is TGCGCCAGCAGCTTGTTAGCGGTAAGCTCCTACGAGCAGTACTTC. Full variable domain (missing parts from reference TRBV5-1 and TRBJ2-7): KAGVTQTPRYLIKTRGQQVTLSCSPISGHRSVSWYQQTPGQGLQFLFEYFSETQRNKGNFPGRFSGRQFSNSRSEMNVSTLELGDSALYLCASSLLAVSSYEQYFGPGTRLTVT.